Below, 32 T cell receptor beta chains from the same sample are listed, as sequenced in a study of blood T cell repertoires in COVID-19. Data came from immunoSEQ multiplex PCR; TCRdb stores just in-frame clones and leaves some out. The table includes 210,000 or so clones, more than 80% detected once. The sample comprised PBMCs or T cells enriched from blood (not recorded which). All receptors derive from a man aged 60 to 69 who had recovered from COVID-19.

The rearrangement joins TRBV21-1 to TRBJ2-7; the DNA was not compared with TRBD1, the D call given in the table. TRBV21-1 is annotated as a pseudogene. The CDR3 spans 17 residues. CDR3 in DNA: TGTGCCAGCAGCAAAGGCCCCGGACAGGGCCCTGCGCGGGAGCAGTACTTC. Protein sequence: CASSKGPGQGPAREQYF.

Of note for this clone: Other nucleotide sequences in the sample specify the same CDR3. The chain couples TRBV19 to TRBJ1-3; TRBD1 might be the D (6 bases). The germline CDR1 and CDR2 sequences are LNHDA and SQIVND (reference sequence). This CDR3 spans 14 amino acids. The germline V and J ends were trimmed by 3 bases and 4 bases, with 10 bases remaining between them. The CDR3 loop is CASSMAGAGNTIYF. The CDR3 region has the DNA TGTGCCAGTAGTATGGCGGGGGCAGGAAACACCATATATTTT.

This chain uses TRBV4-3 with TRBJ1-2; D is possibly TRBD1 (6 bases). Germline-derived CDR1 and CDR2 are LGHNA and YSLEER. This CDR3 spans 15 amino acids. The V end lost 0 bases, the J end lost 6 bases, and 14 bases lay between the germline ends. The CDR3 protein is CASSQDKGNRDGYTF. The CDR3, as DNA: TGCGCCAGCAGCCAAGATAAAGGCAACAGGGATGGCTACACCTTC.

The V gene is TRBV2, the J gene TRBJ1-2; D unclear. The CDR3 loop spans 12 amino acids. Germline V gene lookup returns CDR1 SNHLY and CDR2 FYNNEI. V was trimmed by 8 bases and J by 4 bases, leaving 11 bases between them. The CDR3 sequence: CASAGVGYGYTF. DNA of the CDR3: TGTGCCAGCGCGGGAGTCGGCTATGGCTACACCTTC.

V and J are TRBV6-5 and TRBJ2-2; the match to TRBD1 covers 12 bases. Germline CDR1 MNHEY, CDR2 SVGAGI. The CDR3 extends over 15 amino acids. The ends lost 7 bases at V and 6 bases at J; junction bases unmatched: 6. CDR3 coding DNA: TGTGCCAGCACTCGGGACAGGGGGCGTTCCGGGGAGCTGTTTTTT. Its translation: CASTRDRGRSGELFF.

The rearrangement joins TRBV15 to TRBJ2-7; a weak D match, TRBD1 (6 bases). Germline assignment: CDR1 LNHNV and CDR2 YYDKDF (reference sequence). There are 15 residues in the CDR3. V dropped 3 bases and J dropped 6 bases, with 18 bases sitting between them. This CDR3 reads CATSREPQGFSEQYF. DNA of the CDR3: TGTGCCACCAGCAGGGAACCACAGGGTTTCTCCGAGCAGTACTTC.

V usage is TRBV24-1 and J usage is TRBJ2-7; 8 bases are shared with TRBD1. CDR1 KGHDR and CDR2 SFDVKD come from the germline V gene. With V trimmed by 4 bases and J by 9 bases, 10 bases remained unmatched. The CDR3 is made up of 14 amino acids. CDR3 in amino acids: CATSDLDRVRGQYF. The CDR3 DNA is TGTGCCACCAGTGACCTGGACAGGGTTCGAGGGCAGTACTTC.

The genes are TRBV29-1 and TRBJ2-7, with 9 bases fitting TRBD2. CDR3 length: 15 amino acids. The V segment lost 0 bases and the J segment 5 bases; nucleotides outside the gene matches: 8. Per the germline V gene, CDR1 is SQVTM and CDR2 is ANQGSEA. The CDR3, as DNA: TGCAGCGTTGAAGATCGCGGGGGGGCGTCGGACGAGCAGTACTTC. The encoded protein is CSVEDRGGASDEQYF.

The J gene is TRBJ1-2, the V gene TRBV11-2; 7 nucleotides line up with TRBD1. CDR1 and CDR2 from the germline V gene are SGHAT and FQNNGV. This CDR3 has 15 amino acids. The ends lost 5 bases at V and 5 bases at J; junction bases unmatched: 11. In DNA form, the CDR3 reads TGTGCCAGCAGCCCCCTCCTGACAGGGAAATATGGCTACACCTTC. It translates to CASSPLLTGKYGYTF.

This rearrangement joins TRBV7-8 to TRBJ1-4; D ambiguous. The CDR3 contains 13 residues. Trimming pared 5 bases from V and 6 bases from J, leaving 10 bases between. CDR1 SGHVS and CDR2 FQNEAQ come from the germline V gene. CDR3 residues: CASSPVNDEKLFF. The DNA for the CDR3 is TGTGCCAGCAGCCCGGTCAACGATGAAAAACTGTTTTTT.

The rearrangement links TRBV6-5 to TRBJ2-7, with D perhaps matching TRBD1 (5 bases). Deletions cut 8 bases from V and 0 bases from J, with 14 bases between. The CDR3 contains 14 residues. The germline CDR1 and CDR2 sequences are MNHEY and SVGAGI. DNA of the CDR3: TGTGCCAGCTGTCGACAGTATAGCTCCTACGAGCAGTACTTC. As protein: CASCRQYSSYEQYF.

This clone was detected only once. V and J are TRBV5-1 and TRBJ2-5; 8 positions agree with TRBD1. The CDR3 runs 16 residues. The J segment lost 5 bases and the V segment lost 3 bases, leaving 12 bases of the junction unmatched. Germline CDR1 and CDR2: SGHRS and YFSETQ. CDR3 region: CASSSGTGGSVETQYF. CDR3 bases: TGCGCCAGCAGCTCCGGAACAGGGGGGTCTGTGGAGACCCAGTACTTC.

CDR3 residues: CASSYSGTGGNEKLFF. The CDR3 DNA reads TGTGCCAGCAGTTACTCCGGGACAGGGGGGAATGAAAAACTGTTTTTT. V is TRBV6-5 and J is TRBJ1-4, with TRBD1 matching 11 bases. Per the germline V gene, CDR1 is MNHEY and CDR2 is SVGAGI. CDR3 length equals 16 residues. The V gene end was trimmed by 0 bases and the J gene end by 5 bases; junction bases not matched to a gene: 2.

The chain has TRBV30 and TRBJ2-3; 9 bases are shared with TRBD2. Germline trimming cut 3 bases from V and 7 bases from J; bases unmatched to any gene: 11. The CDR3 contains 15 residues. Germline V gene lookup returns CDR1 GTSNPN and CDR2 SVGIG (reference sequence). The CDR3 nucleotides are TGTGCCTGGAGAGAAGGCGGGGGGGTGCGGAATACGCAGTATTTT. This encodes CAWREGGGVRNTQYF.

The chain is built from TRBV12-5 and TRBJ1-1; no definite D call. The CDR3 is 15 amino acids. The V end lost 6 bases, the J end lost 3 bases, and 17 bases lay between the germline ends. CDR1 is LGHNT and CDR2 is FRNRAP in the germline V gene. The DNA for the CDR3 is TGTGCTAGTGGACCTACGGTAAGTCGGTACACTGAAGCTTTCTTT. Its translation is CASGPTVSRYTEAFF.

In this sample, this clone turned up a few times. The rearrangement uses TRBV7-9 and TRBJ1-2, with a tentative D call TRBD1 (5 bases). In germline, CDR1 is SEHNR, CDR2 FQNEAQ (reference sequence). The ends were cut back, 3 bases at V and 7 bases at J, with 15 bases in the middle. The CDR3 runs 14 residues. In DNA, the CDR3 is TGTGCCAGCAGCTTGAAACAGCTGGGGGGTGGCTACACCTTC. It is translated as CASSLKQLGGGYTF.

This clone has more than one count but fewer than ten. The chain links TRBV5-1 to TRBJ2-7; weak D call: TRBD2 (6 bases). There are 15 residues in the CDR3. The germline CDR1 and CDR2 sequences are SGHRS and YFSETQ. V lost 0 bases and J 1 base, leaving 11 bases between the germline ends. CDR3 amino acids: CASSLGGGTSYEQYF. The CDR3 DNA reads TGCGCCAGCAGCTTGGGGGGCGGGACGTCCTACGAGCAGTACTTC.

This chain uses TRBV7-2 with TRBJ1-6; D not certain. The CDR3 spans 14 residues. The V end was cut by 5 bases, the J end by 3 bases, with 8 bases between. The V gene's germline CDR1 is SGHTA and CDR2 FQGNSA. The CDR3 region is CASSPRGYNSPLHF. The CDR3, as DNA: TGTGCCAGCAGCCCACGGGGCTATAATTCACCCCTCCACTTT.

The chain uses TRBV19 and TRBJ1-1; D call uncertain. CDR3 size: 13 residues. V was clipped by 6 bases and J by 1 base, with 9 bases between them. Looked up from germline, CDR1 is LNHDA and CDR2 is SQIVND (reference sequence). In DNA form, the CDR3 reads TGTGCCAGTAGCATTAGCAAGAACACTGAAGCTTTCTTT. This codes for CASSISKNTEAFF. The whole variable domain, filled in from reference TRBV19 and TRBJ1-1, reads DGGITQSPKYLFRKEGQNVTLSCEQNLNHDAMYWYRQDPGQGLRLIYYSQIVNDFQKGDIAEGYSVSREKKESFPLTVTSAQKNPTAFYLCASSISKNTEAFFGQGTRLTVV.

This chain joins TRBV7-2 and TRBJ1-5, with a weak D call TRBD1 (6 bases). Germline V gene lookup returns CDR1 SGHTA and CDR2 FQGNSA. CDR3 length equals 14 residues. V lost 6 bases to trimming and J lost 8 bases, with 17 bases between them. In DNA, the CDR3 is TGTGCCAGCAGTTCCAAGGGGGTTGGGGAGCCCCAGCATTTT. It yields the protein CASSSKGVGEPQHF.

The chain carries TRBV3-1 (or the pseudogene TRBV3-2) and TRBJ2-5; 8 bases agree with TRBD2. In germline, CDR1 is LGHDT, CDR2 YNNKEL (reference sequence). The CDR3 spans 17 residues. Germline trimming cut 4 bases from V and 5 bases from J; bases unmatched to any gene: 15. The chain's CDR3 is CASSPAGRGVRVETQYF. The CDR3 bases are TGTGCCAGCAGCCCGGCTGGGCGGGGGGTTCGAGTCGAGACCCAGTACTTC.

This clone was counted once. Other nucleotide sequences from this sample produce the same CDR3. This sequence joins TRBV2 and TRBJ1-4, with 10 bases matching TRBD1. V dropped 5 bases and J dropped 7; count of bases not matched to a gene: 4. CDR1 and CDR2 from the germline V gene are SNHLY and FYNNEI. CDR3 length: 14 residues. The CDR3: CASSRDRGGEKLFF. CDR3 coding DNA: TGTGCCAGCAGTCGGGACAGGGGTGGTGAAAAACTGTTTTTT.

The table lists this clone with a few counts. This chain links TRBV7-8 with TRBJ2-2; 9 positions agree with TRBD2. The CDR3 length is 17 residues. The germline gives CDR1 SGHVS, CDR2 FQNEAQ. The junction had 8 bases not matched to a gene; V was cut back by 5 bases and J by 1 base. This CDR3 is CASSLYLAGQNTGELFF. Here the CDR3 DNA reads TGTGCCAGCAGCCTATACCTAGCGGGGCAGAACACCGGGGAGCTGTTTTTT.

This sequence joins TRBV15 and TRBJ1-1; D gene uncertain. CDR3 length: 13 amino acids. Germline loops: CDR1 LNHNV, CDR2 YYDKDF (reference sequence). V lost 0 bases and J 0 bases, leaving 2 bases between the germline ends. The CDR3 reads CATSRDMNTEAFF. CDR3 DNA sequence: TGTGCCACCAGCAGAGATATGAACACTGAAGCTTTCTTT. Variable domain in full (rest from reference TRBV15 and TRBJ1-1): DAMVIQNPRYQVTQFGKPVTLSCSQTLNHNVMYWYQQKSSQAPKLLFHYYDKDFNNEADTPDNFQSRRPNTSFCFLDIRSPGLGDTAMYLCATSRDMNTEAFFGQGTRLTVV.

The chain is built from TRBV11-3 and TRBJ1-3; no clear D gene. The germline V and J ends were trimmed by 5 bases and 1 base, with 12 bases remaining between them. From germline, CDR1 is SGHNT and CDR2 YENEEA. The CDR3 is 15 amino acids. CDR3 in amino acids: CASSLLRGSGNTIYF. The DNA for the CDR3 is TGTGCCAGCAGCCTGTTGCGGGGATCTGGAAACACCATATATTTT.

The chain joins TRBV19 to TRBJ2-2; TRBD2 agrees at 7 bases. The germline V gene encodes CDR1 LNHDA and CDR2 SQIVND (reference sequence). V trimming: 7 bases; J trimming: 13 bases; junction bases outside the gene matches: 12. The CDR3 spans 13 residues. DNA of the CDR3: TGTGCCAGTACCCCCGAGGGGAGGGGTGGGCTGTTTTTT. Translation gives CASTPEGRGGLFF.

The gene calls are TRBV7-2 and TRBJ2-5, with D possibly matching TRBD1 (5 bases). CDR3 size: 15 residues. The V gene lost 2 bases and the J gene lost 2 bases, with 12 bases spanning the gap. The germline gives CDR1 SGHTA, CDR2 FQGNSA. CDR3 nucleotides: TGTGCCAGCAGCTTACTCCCAGGGCCACAAGAGACCCAGTACTTC. This gives the protein CASSLLPGPQETQYF.

This clone came up once. The chain joins TRBV24-1 to TRBJ1-5; TRBD1 matches 9 bases. This CDR3 is built from 14 residues. The trim removed 5 bases at V and 2 bases at J, leaving 0 bases unmatched. CDR1 is KGHDR, CDR2 SFDVKD, per germline. The CDR3 region has the DNA TGTGCCACCAGTGGGGACAGGGGCAATCAGCCCCAGCATTTT. Its protein product is CATSGDRGNQPQHF.

This clone was observed a single time. This rearrangement joins TRBV5-6 to TRBJ1-1; D is uncertain. V lost 2 bases and J 4 bases, leaving 15 bases between the germline ends. Germline values: CDR1 SGHDT, CDR2 YYEEEE. The CDR3 is 15 amino acids. The CDR3 is CASSFRGFSRTEAFF. CDR3 bases: TGTGCCAGCAGCTTCAGAGGTTTTAGTCGCACTGAAGCTTTCTTT.

The J gene is TRBJ2-2, the V gene TRBV21-1; the listed D gene, TRBD2, was not tested against the DNA. TRBV21-1 is reported as a pseudogene. The CDR3 covers 17 residues. The CDR3 DNA is TGTGCCAGCAGCAAAACCACTATTCTGTCGTGCACCGGGGAGCTGTTTTTT. Amino acid sequence: CASSKTTILSCTGELFF.

CDR3 DNA sequence: TGTGCCAGCAGCAACAGGGGACAGGTCTCCTACGAGCAGTACTTC. Protein product: CASSNRGQVSYEQYF. The genes are TRBV7-2 and TRBJ2-7; 8 bases map to TRBD1. V was clipped by 5 bases and J by 0 bases; unmatched bases: 6. CDR3 length: 15 residues. Germline V lookup: CDR1 SGHTA, CDR2 FQGNSA.

The CDR3 reads CASSPRDRATEAFF. CDR3 nucleotide sequence: TGTGCCAGCAGCCCCCGTGACAGGGCCACTGAAGCTTTCTTT. The chain links TRBV3-1 (or the pseudogene TRBV3-2) to TRBJ1-1; 7 bases agree with TRBD1. CDR3 size: 14 residues. V lost 4 bases and J lost 4; bases outside the gene matches: 6. Germline V gives CDR1 LGHDT, CDR2 YNNKEL (reference sequence).